These 22 T cell receptor beta chains share one sample of origin, sequenced in a study of CD8+ T cells in alopecia areata. Extraction and reverse transcription of RNA yielded cDNA as the sequencing template. This table comes from immunoSEQ multiplex PCR, and its TCRdb copy is limited to in-frame clones, with some not included. Of more than 150,000 clones in the sample, about three fifths were seen once. Treatment of the sample: oral pan-JAK inhibitor, 5-10 mg twice daily. This specimen was CD8+ T cells sorted from blood, taken at week 24, from a patient treated with tofacitinib. The receptors originated from a human donor with alopecia areata.

This chain joins TRBV29-1 and TRBJ1-1; D ambiguous. The CDR3 covers 11 residues. Germline V gene sequence: CDR1 SQVTM, CDR2 ANQGSEA. V was clipped by 5 bases and J by 3 bases, with 7 bases between them. The CDR3 is CSVPTDTEAFF. CDR3 nucleotides: TGCAGCGTTCCCACGGACACTGAAGCTTTCTTT. The full variable domain, completed using reference TRBV29-1 and TRBJ1-1, is SAVISQKPSRDICQRGTSLTIQCQVDSQVTMMFWYRQQPGQSLTLIATANQGSEATYESGFVIDKFPISRPNLTFSTLTVSNMSPEDSSIYLCSVPTDTEAFFGQGTRLTVV.

The chain joins TRBV27 to TRBJ2-7; TRBD1 or TRBD2 may be the D gene (6 bases each). Trimming removed 4 bases from V and 2 bases from J, with 15 bases in between. CDR1 and CDR2 (germline): MNHEY, SMNVEV (reference sequence). The CDR3 is made up of 15 amino acids. DNA for the CDR3: TGTGCCAGCAGTTCCTCCCCGGGGGCAGCCTACGAGCAGTACTTC. The encoded protein is CASSSSPGAAYEQYF.

There are a few counts of this clone. The V gene is TRBV19, the J gene TRBJ2-7, with 8 bases matching TRBD1. The V gene end was trimmed by 5 bases and the J gene end by 2 bases; junction bases not matched to a gene: 5. CDR3 size: 14 residues. Per the germline V gene, CDR1 is LNHDA and CDR2 is SQIVND (reference sequence). This CDR3 reads CASSPGQGTYEQYF. CDR3 nucleotides: TGTGCCAGTAGTCCAGGACAGGGAACCTACGAGCAGTACTTC.

The chain carries TRBV5-1 and TRBJ2-1; unclear D gene. V dropped 5 bases and J dropped 4 bases, with 4 bases sitting between them. There are 11 residues in the CDR3. In germline, CDR1 is SGHRS, CDR2 YFSETQ. This chain's CDR3 is CASRGYNEQFF. In DNA, the CDR3 is TGCGCCAGCAGGGGGTACAATGAGCAGTTCTTC.

This chain uses TRBV6-1 with TRBJ1-4; D may be TRBD1 (5 bases). V gave up 3 bases and J gave up 0 bases, with 8 bases separating them. CDR3 length: 15 amino acids. Germline CDR1 and CDR2: MNHNS and SASEGT. The CDR3 DNA reads TGTGCCAGCAGTGAGAGGGGAACAACTAATGAAAAACTGTTTTTT. Translated, it gives CASSERGTTNEKLFF.

V is TRBV5-6 and J is TRBJ2-7; 9 bases map to TRBD1. CDR1 is SGHDT and CDR2 is YYEEEE in the germline V gene. V lost 3 bases to trimming and J lost 5 bases; unmatched junction nucleotides: 6. CDR3 length: 14 amino acids. The CDR3 DNA is TGTGCCAGCAGCTACGGGACAGGGAACGACGAGCAGTACTTC. Protein: CASSYGTGNDEQYF.

The CDR3 DNA reads TGTGCCAGCAGTTTTGGACAGTTCTCCTACGAGCAGTACTTC. It encodes CASSFGQFSYEQYF. This chain links TRBV27 with TRBJ2-7; perhaps TRBD1 as D (6 bases). CDR1 and CDR2 (germline): MNHEY, SMNVEV (reference sequence). The CDR3 runs to 14 residues. Trimming pared 3 bases from V and 0 bases from J, leaving 9 bases between.

The chain uses TRBV5-1 and TRBJ2-5, with a possible D match to TRBD1 (5 bases). Trimming pared 4 bases from V and 3 bases from J, leaving 10 bases between. Germline-derived CDR1 and CDR2 are SGHRS and YFSETQ. The CDR3 spans 13 residues. The CDR3 coding sequence is TGCGCCAGCAGCGCAGGGTTTGAAGAGACCCAGTACTTC. Encoded protein: CASSAGFEETQYF.

The rearrangement links TRBV5-1 to TRBJ2-5; 10 nucleotides align to TRBD1. The germline CDR1 and CDR2 sequences are SGHRS and YFSETQ. The CDR3 runs 16 residues. V was clipped by 3 bases and J by 3 bases; unmatched bases: 8. The CDR3 DNA follows: TGCGCCAGCAGCTCCTACCGGGACAGGGGAGAAGAGACCCAGTACTTC. Protein product: CASSSYRDRGEETQYF. Based on the CDR3 plus reference TRBV5-1 and TRBJ2-5, the full variable domain is KAGVTQTPRYLIKTRGQQVTLSCSPISGHRSVSWYQQTPGQGLQFLFEYFSETQRNKGNFPGRFSGRQFSNSRSEMNVSTLELGDSALYLCASSSYRDRGEETQYFGPGTRLLVL.

The chain links TRBV5-6 to TRBJ2-7, with D possibly TRBD2 on 8 matching bases. V lost 2 bases and J 2 bases, leaving 14 bases between the germline ends. CDR1 is SGHDT and CDR2 is YYEEEE in the germline V gene. The CDR3 has 15 amino acids. The CDR3 reads CASSFGTRGPYEQYF. The CDR3 DNA sequence: TGTGCCAGCAGCTTTGGGACTAGGGGGCCCTACGAGCAGTACTTC.

For this clone: One end of the junction is discordant with germline, which a read error may explain. The rearrangement joins TRBV10-3 to TRBJ2-7; the D gene is possibly TRBD2 (5 bases). CDR1 ENHRY and CDR2 SYGVKD come from the germline V gene. The CDR3 sequence is 15 residues long. The CDR3 region has the DNA TGTGCCATCAGTGACTTGGGGAGTTCGACCTACGAGCAATACTTC. Its protein is CAISDLGSSTYEQYF.

The chain's CDR3 is CASSFDRYNSPLHF. CDR3 nucleotides: TGCGCCAGCAGCTTCGACAGGTATAATTCACCCCTCCACTTT. J is TRBJ1-6 and V is TRBV5-1, with D possibly being TRBD1 (6 bases). This CDR3 comprises 14 residues. V was clipped by 2 bases and J by 4 bases, with 7 bases between them. Germline CDR1 and CDR2: SGHRS and YFSETQ.

Regarding this clone: Other DNA sequences of this sample code for an identical CDR3. The chain joins TRBV7-9 to TRBJ2-1; TRBD2 aligns across 7 bases. With V trimmed by 3 bases and J by 3 bases, 2 bases remained unmatched. CDR3 size: 14 residues. The germline gives CDR1 SEHNR, CDR2 FQNEAQ (reference sequence). The CDR3 region has the DNA TGTGCCAGCAGCTTGGGAGGGAACTACAATGAGCAGTTCTTC. Its translation is CASSLGGNYNEQFF.

The rearrangement links TRBV5-6 to TRBJ2-3; tentatively, D is TRBD2 (6 bases). The CDR3 has 16 residues. Trimming removed 4 bases at V and 2 bases at J, with 17 bases between. Germline loops: CDR1 SGHDT, CDR2 YYEEEE. CDR3 amino acids: CASSVTGRTLTDTQYF. In DNA form, the CDR3 reads TGTGCCAGCAGCGTTACCGGGAGAACCCTCACAGATACGCAGTATTTT.

The chain combines TRBV13 with TRBJ2-3, with D perhaps matching TRBD1 or TRBD2 (5 bases each). This CDR3 has 16 amino acids. Trimming shortened V by 4 bases and J by 0 bases, and 14 bases separated the two germline ends. Germline V CDR1 and CDR2: PRHDT, FYEKMQ (reference sequence). CDR3 in amino acids: CASSSRDGASTDTQYF. The CDR3 bases are TGTGCCAGCAGCTCTAGGGACGGAGCCAGCACAGATACGCAGTATTTT.

J is TRBJ1-1 and V is TRBV2, with TRBD1 matching over 7 bases. With 2 bases clipped from V and 0 bases from J, the junction kept 9 bases outside the gene matches. The CDR3 runs 17 residues. Germline V lookup: CDR1 SNHLY, CDR2 FYNNEI. CDR3 DNA sequence: TGTGCCAGCAGTGAAAAAGTGGTTGGACAGGTGAACACTGAAGCTTTCTTT. Protein product: CASSEKVVGQVNTEAFF.

This clone has more than one count but fewer than ten. Written as DNA, the CDR3 is TGTGCCTGGAGTGCAGAGGGGGATACGCAGTATTTT. This encodes CAWSAEGDTQYF. The rearrangement uses TRBV30 and TRBJ2-3; D may match TRBD1 or TRBD2 (5 bases each). The CDR3 sequence is 12 residues long. The ends were cut back, 1 base at V and 6 bases at J, with 8 bases in the middle. Germline V gene data show CDR1 as GTSNPN and CDR2 as SVGIG (reference sequence).

This chain joins TRBV7-2 and TRBJ2-7; 8 nucleotides line up with TRBD1. The germline V gene has CDR1 SGHTA and CDR2 FQGNSA. J lost 2 bases, V lost 5 bases, and 8 bases had no gene match. The CDR3 has 15 amino acids. This CDR3 reads CASSGGQGGTYEQYF. The CDR3 bases are TGTGCCAGCAGCGGTGGACAGGGTGGAACCTACGAGCAGTACTTC.

V and J are TRBV6-5 and TRBJ1-5; D perhaps matches TRBD1 (5 bases). V was pared by 8 bases and J by 0 bases, with 11 bases between. The CDR3 is made up of 14 amino acids. Germline V gene data show CDR1 as MNHEY and CDR2 as SVGAGI. Here the CDR3 reads CASGYGASNQPQHF. The CDR3 coding sequence is TGTGCCAGCGGGTACGGGGCTAGCAATCAGCCCCAGCATTTT.

The chain has TRBV11-1 and TRBJ2-6; weak D call: TRBD1 (5 bases). The CDR3 is made up of 15 amino acids. V lost 6 bases, J lost 4 bases, and 13 bases lay in between. Looked up from germline, CDR1 is SGHAT and CDR2 is FQDESV (reference sequence). CDR3 region: CASRPGYSGANVLTF. Written as DNA, the CDR3 is TGTGCCAGCAGGCCAGGGTACTCGGGGGCCAACGTCCTGACTTTC.

CDR3 region: CASSLGGTGGSGRSYEQYF. CDR3 nucleotide sequence: TGTGCCAGCAGCTTAGGAGGGACAGGGGGTTCAGGACGCTCCTACGAGCAGTACTTC. The chain uses TRBV13 and TRBJ2-7; 11 bases line up with TRBD1. Germline CDR1 PRHDT, CDR2 FYEKMQ (reference sequence). This CDR3 region has 19 residues. V shed 0 bases, J shed 0 bases, and the junction held 10 bases outside the gene matches.

V and J are TRBV5-1 and TRBJ1-6; D might be TRBD1 (5 bases). Germline CDR1 SGHRS, CDR2 YFSETQ. Trimming pared 3 bases from V and 3 bases from J, leaving 13 bases between. The CDR3 has 16 amino acids. Here the CDR3 reads CASSYGKGNYNSPLHF. The CDR3 bases are TGCGCCAGCAGCTACGGCAAGGGGAACTATAATTCACCCCTCCACTTT.